Shown below are 13 T cell receptor beta chains from a single sample sequenced in a study of blood T cell repertoires in COVID-19. The assay was immunoSEQ multiplex PCR, and TCRdb's table has in-frame clones only and misses some. This table holds tens of thousands of clones, roughly 80% found once. Material for sequencing was peripheral blood. These receptors all come from a human donor in a cohort sampled during active or convalescent COVID-19.

This rearrangement joins TRBV15 to TRBJ1-6, with D perhaps TRBD1 (6 bases). This CDR3 has 16 residues. V was clipped by 0 bases and J by 5 bases, with 11 bases between them. CDR1 is LNHNV and CDR2 is YYDKDF in the germline V gene (reference sequence). The CDR3 loop reads CATSRDGQLHNSPLHF. The DNA for the CDR3 is TGTGCCACCAGCAGAGACGGACAGTTACATAATTCACCCCTCCACTTT.

This chain connects TRBV7-5 to TRBJ1-4; TRBD1 is the table's D call, not checked against the DNA. TRBV7-5 constitutes a pseudogene. There are 16 residues in the CDR3. The CDR3 region has the DNA TGTGCCAGAAGCCCATTGCGTAGGACAGATAATGAAAAACTGTTTTTT. The encoded protein is CARSPLRRTDNEKLFF.

The rearrangement links TRBV7-3 to TRBJ2-3, with 8 bases that match TRBD2. The CDR3 has 16 amino acids. V dropped 1 base and J dropped 0; count of bases not matched to a gene: 3. Germline loops: CDR1 SGHTA, CDR2 FQGTGA. DNA for the CDR3: TGTGCCAGCAGCTTAAATAGCGGGGCCAGCACAGATACGCAGTATTTT. It translates to CASSLNSGASTDTQYF.

The gene calls are TRBV19 and TRBJ1-2; 9 nucleotides agree with TRBD1. This CDR3 spans 14 amino acids. Germline V gene sequence: CDR1 LNHDA, CDR2 SQIVND (reference sequence). After removal of 4 bases from V and 8 bases from J, the junction contained 8 bases not matched to a gene. CDR3 sequence: CASSSSGQGPGYTF. The CDR3, as DNA: TGTGCCAGTAGTAGCTCGGGACAGGGACCCGGCTACACCTTC.

This rearrangement joins TRBV6-5 to TRBJ2-7, with 9 bases lining up with TRBD1. CDR1 MNHEY and CDR2 SVGAGI come from the germline V gene. The ends lost 6 bases at V and 1 base at J; junction bases unmatched: 4. The CDR3 is made up of 14 amino acids. In nucleotides, the CDR3 is TGTGCCAGCAGGTGGGACAGGGATTCCTACGAGCAGTACTTC. Protein sequence: CASRWDRDSYEQYF.

The CDR3 spells CASRLGTGGGYTF. CDR3 sequence (DNA): TGTGCCAGCAGACTAGGGACAGGGGGAGGCTACACCTTC. The chain has TRBV6-5 and TRBJ1-2; 11 nucleotides match TRBD1. The J segment lost 8 bases and the V segment lost 6 bases, leaving 5 bases of the junction unmatched. This CDR3 region has 13 residues. Germline V gives CDR1 MNHEY, CDR2 SVGAGI.

V is TRBV27 and J is TRBJ1-1; no definite D call. Germline values: CDR1 MNHEY, CDR2 SMNVEV (reference sequence). V lost 2 bases to trimming and J lost 4 bases, with 14 bases between them. The CDR3 has 15 residues. The DNA for the CDR3 is TGTGCCAGCAGTTTAGGTCTTTCTCCGGGCACTGAAGCTTTCTTT. Encoded protein: CASSLGLSPGTEAFF.

V usage is TRBV4-3 and J usage is TRBJ2-7; TRBD1 aligns across 9 bases. This CDR3 region has 17 residues. Germline CDR1 is LGHNA and CDR2 is YSLEER. Unmatched junction bases numbered 8, after V lost 0 bases and J lost 2 bases. Written as DNA, the CDR3 is TGCGCCAGCAGCCAAGATAGAGGGACAGGGCTTACCTACGAGCAGTACTTC. Its protein is CASSQDRGTGLTYEQYF.

This clone was counted between two and nine times. The CDR3: CASSPLGNQPQHF. The CDR3 bases are TGTGCCAGCAGCCCCCTCGGCAATCAGCCCCAGCATTTT. The chain couples TRBV6-5 to TRBJ1-5; no firm D call. Trimming removed 6 bases from V and 2 bases from J, with 8 bases in between. CDR3 size: 13 residues. The germline V gene encodes CDR1 MNHEY and CDR2 SVGAGI.

The chain couples TRBV15 to TRBJ1-4, with 7 bases that match TRBD1. The CDR3 covers 15 residues. V dropped 3 bases and J dropped 5; count of bases not matched to a gene: 6. Germline CDR1 LNHNV, CDR2 YYDKDF (reference sequence). In DNA, the CDR3 is TGTGCCACCAGCAGGGGGGGACAGTCGAATGAAAAACTGTTTTTT. Amino acid sequence: CATSRGGQSNEKLFF.

This chain uses TRBV10-3 with TRBJ2-7; a possible D gene is TRBD2 (5 bases). Germline lookup yields CDR1 ENHRY and CDR2 SYGVKD. V shed 4 bases and J shed 1 base, with 14 bases lying between them. The CDR3 length is 15 residues. The CDR3 loop reads CAISGGSGISYEQYF. The DNA of the CDR3 is TGTGCCATCAGTGGGGGTTCGGGGATTTCCTACGAGCAGTACTTC.

The gene calls are TRBV19 and TRBJ2-2; 7 bases are shared with TRBD2. The germline gives CDR1 LNHDA, CDR2 SQIVND (reference sequence). Unmatched junction bases numbered 2, after V lost 4 bases and J lost 3 bases. This CDR3 has 14 residues. The CDR3 protein is CASSNRGDTGELFF. The CDR3 nucleotides are TGTGCCAGTAGTAACCGGGGGGACACCGGGGAGCTGTTTTTT. Variable domain in full (rest from reference TRBV19 and TRBJ2-2): DGGITQSPKYLFRKEGQNVTLSCEQNLNHDAMYWYRQDPGQGLRLIYYSQIVNDFQKGDIAEGYSVSREKKESFPLTVTSAQKNPTAFYLCASSNRGDTGELFFGEGSRLTVL.

The chain uses TRBV6-6 and TRBJ1-2; 7 bases fit TRBD1. The trim removed 4 bases at V and 8 bases at J, leaving 10 bases unmatched. Per germline, CDR1 MNHNY and CDR2 SVGAGI (reference sequence). The CDR3 has 14 residues. Written as DNA, the CDR3 is TGTGCCAGCAGTTCCTCAGGGGGGGCCAGGGGCTACACCTTC. Its protein is CASSSSGGARGYTF.